The source of this T cell receptor beta chain is a study of T cells after yellow fever vaccination. Broader study findings: Some clonotypes were seen in both the CD4 and the CD8 compartments. These made up a small share and likely arose from convergent recombination.

This clonotype was seen a few times. Its antigen is as yet unknown. 5'RACE template switching generated TCR cDNA, adding a universal primer site and UMIs. TCRdb reprocessed the 5' RACE reads via MiXCR and lists one record per CDR3 protein. This table has just under 600,000 distinct CDR3 sequences, around an eighth appearing once. The germline V and J ends were trimmed by 0 bases and 6 bases, with 12 bases remaining between them. CDR3 size: 14 residues. Here the sequenced sample was PBMCs, taken on the day of the yellow fever booster vaccination. V is TRBV12-3 or TRBV12-4 and J is TRBJ2-7, with D maybe TRBD2 (6 bases). This clonotype originated in a man younger than 40 who received the YFV17D yellow fever vaccine. The CDR3 DNA reads as TGTGCCAGCAGTTTAGCGGGGGGTCGTACCGAGCAGTACTTC. Protein sequence: CASSLAGGRTEQYF.